Listed below are T cell receptor beta chains from one sample, sequenced in a study of siplizumab effects on memory and regulatory T cells. The table came from immunoSEQ multiplex PCR; TCRdb's copy has only in-frame clones and leaves some out. Of 50,000 to 60,000 clones in the sample, 87% were seen once. Specimen: naive CD8+ T cells sorted from blood. The receptors shown here come from a human donor in good health. Each CDR3 is given with its conserved first and last residue. Each record gives: D gene, V gene, J gene, clone size, CDR3 protein, CDR3 DNA. D genes are given only for firm matches. Some rows mark clone size as missing; the rest say once, few, many or name a class of expanded clone.

>-|TRBV4-1|TRBJ1-2|-
CASSQDGTRVIGYTF
TGCGCCAGCAGCCAAGACGGGACAAGGGTAATTGGCTACACCTTC
>-|TRBV19|TRBJ1-1|few
CASSIGGVNTEAFF
TGTGCCAGTAGTATAGGAGGGGTTAACACTGAAGCTTTCTTT
>-|TRBV19|TRBJ2-7|-
CASSISGSSYEQYF
TGTGCCAGTAGTATTAGCGGTAGCTCCTACGAGCAGTACTTC
>-|TRBV6-1|TRBJ1-2|-
CAGFPSPEGPGYTF
TGTGCCGGTTTCCCTTCACCGGAGGGCCCTGGCTACACCTTC
>-|TRBV2|TRBJ2-5|few
CATPSVAQETQYF
TGTGCCACCCCTAGTGTGGCTCAAGAGACCCAGTACTTC
>-|TRBV30|TRBJ1-4|-
CAWVSGWRNEKLFF
TGTGCCTGGGTGTCGGGATGGCGTAATGAAAAACTGTTTTTT
>-|TRBV7-9|TRBJ1-2|-
CASSLTLEDGYTF
TGTGCCAGCAGCCTCACCCTTGAGGATGGCTACACCTTC
>TRBD2|TRBV5-1|TRBJ2-3|-
CASSRGTSGTDTQYF
TGCGCCAGCAGCCGAGGGACTAGCGGGACAGATACGCAGTATTTT
>-|TRBV5-4|TRBJ1-1|-
CASNRVEGTEAFF
TGTGCCAGCAATCGGGTCGAGGGCACTGAAGCTTTCTTT
>TRBD2|TRBV4-2|TRBJ2-5|-
CASSQELAGGETQYF
TGTGCCAGCAGCCAAGAGTTAGCGGGAGGAGAGACCCAGTACTTC
>TRBD1|TRBV4-1|TRBJ1-2|-
CASSQEASGGMVYGYTF
TGCGCCAGCAGCCAAGAGGCGTCAGGGGGAATGGTTTATGGCTACACCTTC
>-|TRBV6-6|TRBJ1-1|-
CASSSGYTEAFF
TGTGCCAGCAGTTCGGGGTACACTGAAGCTTTCTTT
>-|TRBV7-8|TRBJ1-1|-
CASSPERTLMNTEAFF
TGTGCCAGCAGTCCCGAACGGACACTTATGAACACTGAAGCTTTCTTT
>-|TRBV27|TRBJ1-2|-
CASSFQGSNYGYTF
TGTGCCAGCAGTTTCCAGGGGTCTAACTATGGCTACACCTTC
>-|TRBV5-4|TRBJ2-7|-
CASSSGSAYEQYF
TGTGCCAGCAGCTCCGGATCAGCCTACGAGCAGTACTTC
>TRBD1|TRBV25-1|TRBJ2-7|-
CASSFPQTGGSYEQYF
TGTGCCAGCAGTTTCCCCCAGACAGGGGGGAGCTACGAGCAGTACTTC
>-|TRBV4-1|TRBJ1-4|-
CASSQNGANANEKLFF
TGCGCCAGCAGCCAAAACGGTGCGAACGCAAATGAAAAACTGTTTTTT
>-|TRBV5-1|TRBJ2-1|-
CASSSHLESYNEQFF
TGCGCCAGCAGCTCCCACTTAGAATCCTACAATGAGCAGTTCTTC
>TRBD2|TRBV10-3|TRBJ2-1|-
CAISALASGEGNEQFF
TGTGCCATCAGTGCCTTAGCTAGCGGGGAGGGGAATGAGCAGTTCTTC
>TRBD2|TRBV9|TRBJ2-7|-
CASSVTGGRLYEQYF
TGTGCCAGCAGCGTAACCGGCGGGAGGCTCTACGAGCAGTACTTC
>-|TRBV10-1|TRBJ2-3|-
CARSSVTDTQYF
TGCGCCAGGAGCAGTGTAACAGATACGCAGTATTTT
>-|TRBV29-1|TRBJ2-2|-
CSVIQGNTGELFF
TGCAGCGTTATCCAGGGTAACACCGGGGAGCTGTTTTTT
>-|TRBV27|TRBJ2-6|-
CASSSVSGANVLTF
TGTGCCAGCAGTTCCGTCTCTGGGGCCAACGTCCTGACTTTC
>-|TRBV6-1|TRBJ1-3|-
CASSAISYGRVSGNTIYF
TGTGCCAGCAGTGCAATATCCTATGGCCGCGTTTCTGGAAACACCATATATTTT
>-|TRBV6-5|TRBJ2-7|-
CASSYGGVEQYF
TGTGCCAGCAGTTACGGGGGAGTCGAGCAGTACTTC
>-|TRBV7-9|TRBJ1-6|-
CASSTWTEDNSPLHF
TGTGCCAGCAGCACTTGGACGGAAGATAATTCACCCCTCCACTTT
>TRBD1|TRBV9|TRBJ1-4|once
CASSPGQHEKLFF
TGTGCCAGCAGCCCGGGACAGCATGAAAAACTGTTTTTT
>-|TRBV29-1|TRBJ1-6|few
CSVGDGGNSPLHF
TGCAGCGTTGGGGACGGGGGAAATTCACCCCTCCACTTT
>TRBD1|TRBV7-9|TRBJ2-7|once
CASSFDRVSYEQYF
TGTGCCAGCAGCTTTGACAGGGTGTCCTACGAGCAGTACTTC
>TRBD1|TRBV7-9|TRBJ2-5|-
CASSLVPLTGSQETQYF
TGTGCCAGCAGCCTAGTCCCCCTGACAGGGTCCCAAGAGACCCAGTACTTC
>-|TRBV19|TRBJ2-3|-
CASTGDADTQYF
TGTGCCAGTACCGGGGACGCAGATACGCAGTATTTT
>-|TRBV5-1|TRBJ2-1|once
CASSLEGYEQFF
TGCGCCAGCAGCTTGGAGGGATATGAGCAGTTCTTC
>-|TRBV7-7|TRBJ2-1|-
CASSLSLDSSYNEQFF
TGTGCTAGCAGCTTATCTCTTGACAGCTCCTACAATGAGCAGTTCTTC
>-|TRBV19|TRBJ1-1|-
CASSPGTSEAFF
TGTGCCAGTAGTCCGGGGACGTCTGAAGCTTTCTTT
>-|TRBV14|TRBJ2-7|-
CASSPRQRAVGYEQYF
TGTGCCAGCAGCCCGCGACAACGGGCCGTCGGCTACGAGCAGTACTTC
>TRBD1|TRBV6-4|TRBJ1-6|few
CASSSTGGNSPLHF
TGTGCCAGCAGTAGCACAGGGGGCAATTCACCCCTCCACTTT
>-|TRBV9|TRBJ2-7|-
CASSVAPSYEQYF
TGTGCCAGCAGCGTAGCCCCCTCCTACGAGCAGTACTTC
>-|TRBV27|TRBJ1-5|-
CASSPLGNQPQHF
TGTGCCAGCAGTCCCCTGGGGAATCAGCCCCAGCATTTT
>TRBD1|TRBV6-5|TRBJ2-7|-
CASSPRDRGWYEQYF
TGTGCCAGCAGTCCCCGGGACAGGGGGTGGTACGAGCAGTACTTC
>TRBD2|TRBV13|TRBJ2-1|-
CASSPPSGAPSEQFF
TGTGCCAGCAGCCCCCCAAGCGGGGCACCATCAGAGCAGTTCTTC
>TRBD1|TRBV6-6|TRBJ2-7|-
CASSQSTGGHEQYF
TGTGCCAGCAGCCAATCTACAGGGGGCCACGAGCAGTACTTC
>TRBD2|TRBV2|TRBJ2-5|-
CASSAPLAGGPQETQYF
TGTGCCAGCAGTGCCCCCCTAGCGGGAGGACCCCAAGAGACCCAGTACTTC
>TRBD2|TRBV19|TRBJ2-1|-
CASSIGGRAPNEQFF
TGTGCCAGTAGTATCGGCGGGAGGGCCCCGAATGAGCAGTTCTTC
>-|TRBV19|TRBJ2-2|-
CATQNHDGELFF
TGTGCCACTCAGAATCACGACGGGGAGCTGTTTTTT
>TRBD2|TRBV27|TRBJ2-3|-
CASKLTRRGGTDTQYF
TGTGCCAGCAAACTCACTAGGCGGGGGGGCACAGATACGCAGTATTTT